The 27 T cell receptor beta chains listed next were all sequenced from one sample in a study of blood T cells in healthy people across ages. Alongside a J-beta primer mix, a sample-barcoded 5' primer served in a second PCR lasting about 6 to 12 cycles. TCRdb independently ran MiXCR on the 5' RACE reads; one entry per CDR3 protein. Here the sample spans nearly 800,000 distinct CDR3 sequences, roughly 25% being singletons. These same records also appear under a second study, on T cells of mothers and their children.

Sample: blood. These receptors all come from a boy between 10 and 17 years old in good health.

The genes are TRBV15 and TRBJ2-7; D possibly corresponds to TRBD2 (5 bases). The CDR3 runs 15 residues. Germline values: CDR1 LNHNV, CDR2 YYDKDF (reference sequence). The germline V and J ends were trimmed by 1 base and 6 bases, with 16 bases remaining between them. CDR3 region: CATSRGSEGSAEQYF. The CDR3, as DNA: TGTGCCACCAGCAGAGGGTCCGAGGGAAGTGCCGAGCAGTACTTC.

The sample holds a few counts of this clonotype. This chain uses TRBV4-3 with TRBJ1-6; D perhaps matches TRBD1 (6 bases). Germline V gene sequence: CDR1 LGHNA, CDR2 YSLEER. This CDR3 has 17 amino acids. Trimming took off 1 base at V and 5 bases at J, with 15 bases between the two ends. The CDR3 loop is CASSQGGLTGHNSPLHF. The CDR3 region has the DNA TGCGCCAGCAGCCAAGGAGGACTGACAGGCCATAATTCACCCCTCCACTTT.

The gene calls are TRBV12-3 or TRBV12-4 and TRBJ1-5; 7 nucleotides agree with TRBD1. J gave up 11 bases and V 6 bases, and 13 bases lay outside the gene matches. The CDR3 covers 14 residues. The CDR3 sequence is CASSPSGGRESQHF. CDR3 DNA: TGTGCCAGCAGCCCTTCAGGGGGGCGGGAATCCCAGCATTTT.

J is TRBJ2-5 and V is TRBV24-1; 10 bases are shared with TRBD2. Looked up from germline, CDR1 is KGHDR and CDR2 is SFDVKD. The CDR3 is made up of 18 amino acids. Germline trimming cut 3 bases from V and 5 bases from J; bases unmatched to any gene: 14. The CDR3 bases are TGTGCCACCAGTGATGGGGGAACCAAGCGGGAGGGTAAGGAGACCCAGTACTTC. Translating gives CATSDGGTKREGKETQYF.

The rearrangement uses TRBV29-1 and TRBJ2-3; TRBD2 agrees at 10 bases. CDR1 and CDR2 (germline): SQVTM, ANQGSEA. The V gene end was trimmed by 7 bases and the J gene end by 5 bases; junction bases not matched to a gene: 9. The CDR3 contains 14 residues. The CDR3 nucleotides read TGCAGCGCCAGAGGGCTAGCGGGAGTAGATACGCAGTATTTT. Translated, it gives CSARGLAGVDTQYF.

This clonotype was observed a few times. CDR3 nucleotide sequence: TGTGCCAGCAGGTACACAACGGGCGGAAACACCATATATTTT. Its translation is CASRYTTGGNTIYF. The chain links TRBV6-5 to TRBJ1-3; D not certain. CDR1 MNHEY and CDR2 SVGAGI come from the germline V gene. V was shortened by 6 bases and J by 4 bases, with 13 bases between the two germline ends. The CDR3 contains 14 residues.

The chain links TRBV20-1 to TRBJ2-7; TRBD2 aligns across 7 bases. Per the germline V gene, CDR1 is DFQATT and CDR2 is SNEGSKA (reference sequence). V lost 4 bases, J lost 2 bases, and 8 bases stayed unmatched. The CDR3 consists of 14 residues. This CDR3 reads CSAMGAGRAYEQYF. As DNA, the CDR3 is TGCAGTGCTATGGGAGCGGGAAGAGCCTACGAGCAGTACTTC.

The genes are TRBV5-1 and TRBJ2-6; D might be TRBD2 (5 bases). This CDR3 has 17 amino acids. The germline V gene has CDR1 SGHRS and CDR2 YFSETQ. V was shortened by 0 bases and J by 0 bases, with 10 bases between the two germline ends. The CDR3 loop reads CASSLALGVSGANVLTF. CDR3 DNA sequence: TGCGCCAGCAGCTTGGCCTTGGGAGTCTCTGGGGCCAACGTCCTGACTTTC.

V usage is TRBV25-1 and J usage is TRBJ2-7; TRBD1 agrees at 9 bases. CDR1 and CDR2 from the germline V gene are MGHDK and SYGVNS. V shed 2 bases, J shed 5 bases, and the junction held 7 bases outside the gene matches. There are 15 residues in the CDR3. CDR3 DNA sequence: TGTGCCAGCAGTGAAGGGAGGACAGGGGACAACGAGCAGTACTTC. Its protein is CASSEGRTGDNEQYF.

V usage is TRBV6-5 and J usage is TRBJ1-1; 8 positions match TRBD1. V lost 8 bases and J lost 11; bases outside the gene matches: 7. This CDR3 spans 11 amino acids. Germline V gives CDR1 MNHEY, CDR2 SVGAGI. Written as DNA, the CDR3 is TGTGCCAGCCAAGGACAGGGCCCGGCTTTCTTT. Residues: CASQGQGPAFF.

This clonotype has a handful of counts. The V and J genes are TRBV5-1 and TRBJ1-1; no firm D call. CDR3 length: 19 residues. V lost 4 bases to trimming and J lost 2 bases, with 27 bases between them. Germline V gene sequence: CDR1 SGHRS, CDR2 YFSETQ. The CDR3 bases are TGCGCCAGCAGCGTTGCCGCCTTTTCCGTTAGCGGGGTTAACACTGAAGCTTTCTTT. It yields the protein CASSVAAFSVSGVNTEAFF.

The genes are TRBV2 and TRBJ2-2; weak D call: TRBD1 (5 bases). Germline loops: CDR1 SNHLY, CDR2 FYNNEI. Trimming took 7 bases from V and 0 from J, leaving 12 bases between them. The CDR3 sequence is 15 residues long. In DNA, the CDR3 is TGTGCCAGCACCTGGACAAATCCGAACACCGGGGAGCTGTTTTTT. Amino acid sequence: CASTWTNPNTGELFF.

The CDR3 sequence is CASSQLRGGSYEQYF. The CDR3 DNA reads as TGCGCCAGCAGCCAATTGAGGGGAGGCTCCTACGAGCAGTACTTC. The chain combines TRBV4-1 with TRBJ2-7; D is possibly TRBD2 (6 bases). Germline V gene data show CDR1 as MGHRA and CDR2 as YSYEKL. The V and J ends lost 2 bases and 0 bases respectively, with 11 bases between them. The CDR3 has 15 amino acids.

The chain joins TRBV7-2 to TRBJ2-5, with D hard to call. Germline loops: CDR1 SGHTA, CDR2 FQGNSA. V gave up 1 base and J gave up 2 bases, with 8 bases separating them. CDR3 length: 14 amino acids. The chain's CDR3 is CASSLVGWQETQYF. The CDR3 DNA follows: TGTGCCAGCAGCTTAGTGGGTTGGCAAGAGACCCAGTACTTC.

The rearrangement joins TRBV27 to TRBJ1-2; 7 bases match TRBD1. Germline CDR1 reads MNHEY; CDR2 reads SMNVEV (reference sequence). The CDR3 has 15 amino acids. V lost 2 bases to trimming and J lost 2 bases; unmatched junction nucleotides: 5. In DNA, the CDR3 is TGTGCCAGCAGTTTAACAGGGGAGGGGAACTATGGCTACACCTTC. Protein product: CASSLTGEGNYGYTF.

This clonotype was detected only a few times. This chain links TRBV4-3 with TRBJ2-7; D might be TRBD1 (6 bases). The CDR3 covers 18 residues. The germline V gene has CDR1 LGHNA and CDR2 YSLEER. V lost 4 bases and J lost 0, with 22 bases in between. CDR3 nucleotides: TGCGCCAGCAGCCCCAGGCGAACTGGGGGCCCTAGCTCCTACGAGCAGTACTTC. Translation: CASSPRRTGGPSSYEQYF.

The genes are TRBV7-9 and TRBJ1-2; D uncertain. The CDR3 sequence is 12 residues long. Per germline, CDR1 SEHNR and CDR2 FQNEAQ (reference sequence). V lost 4 bases, J lost 8 bases, and 11 bases lay in between. This CDR3 reads CASSSTREGYTF. CDR3 coding DNA: TGTGCCAGCAGCTCAACACGGGAGGGCTACACCTTC.

This clonotype showed up just a few times. The chain links TRBV29-1 to TRBJ2-5, with 10 bases matching TRBD2. The CDR3 covers 15 residues. Losses at the gene ends were 4 bases for V and 3 bases for J; bases not matched to a gene: 8. Germline V gives CDR1 SQVTM, CDR2 ANQGSEA. CDR3 nucleotides: TGCAGCGTTGCCCCCCTAGCGGGAGTAAAAGAGACCCAGTACTTC. This translates into CSVAPLAGVKETQYF.

In this sample, this clonotype turned up a few times. The rearrangement links TRBV7-9 to TRBJ2-5, with a tentative D call TRBD1 (6 bases). In germline, CDR1 is SEHNR, CDR2 FQNEAQ (reference sequence). V was clipped by 3 bases and J by 2 bases, with 10 bases between them. This CDR3 comprises 14 residues. The CDR3 DNA reads TGTGCCAGCAGCTTTCGACAGGTACAAGAGACCCAGTACTTC. Residues: CASSFRQVQETQYF.

Notes on this clonotype: One end of the junction does not line up with germline, which may come from a read error. The DNA of the CDR3 is TGTCCCAGCAGCTTGACGGACAACTCCTACGAGCAGTACTTC. Translation gives CPSSLTDNSYEQYF. V and J are TRBV7-9 and TRBJ2-1, with D perhaps matching TRBD1 (5 bases). The J call may be in error: the DNA end matches TRBJ2-7 better. CDR1 SEHNR and CDR2 FQNEAQ come from the germline V gene (reference sequence). This CDR3 has 14 residues.

This clonotype was counted only a few times. The chain couples TRBV9 to TRBJ1-2; D perhaps matches TRBD1 (5 bases). The CDR3 is made up of 11 amino acids. Germline CDR1 is SGDLS and CDR2 is YYNGEE. The V and J ends lost 0 bases and 10 bases respectively, with 7 bases between them. CDR3 in amino acids: CASSVGRAYTF. In DNA form, the CDR3 reads TGTGCCAGCAGCGTAGGCAGGGCCTACACCTTC.

This chain links TRBV24-1 with TRBJ2-1, with 7 nucleotides matching TRBD2. The DNA end favors TRBJ2-7, so the J call may be wrong. This CDR3 is 13 amino acids long. The V gene's germline CDR1 is KGHDR and CDR2 SFDVKD. Written as DNA, the CDR3 is TGTGCCACCAGTCATCGCGGGAGCTACGAGCAGTACTTC. Translation gives CATSHRGSYEQYF.

This clonotype was found a few times. The rearrangement joins TRBV5-1 to TRBJ1-2, with no clear D. Germline lookup yields CDR1 SGHRS and CDR2 YFSETQ. Trimming cost V 7 bases and J 7 bases, with 23 bases left between them. The CDR3 extends over 15 amino acids. The CDR3 loop reads CASDPMAGTEGGYTF. The CDR3, as DNA: TGCGCCAGCGACCCGATGGCAGGAACTGAGGGTGGCTACACCTTC.

The chain carries TRBV20-1 and TRBJ1-4; TRBD1 agrees at 7 bases. The CDR3 length is 13 residues. In germline, CDR1 is DFQATT, CDR2 SNEGSKA (reference sequence). Trimming at V came to 5 bases and at J to 3 bases, leaving 3 bases not matched to a gene. CDR3 protein: CSAQTGPNEKLFF. The CDR3 nucleotides are TGCAGTGCTCAGACAGGGCCTAATGAAAAACTGTTTTTT.

This chain uses TRBV6-2 or TRBV6-3 with TRBJ2-5; TRBD2 aligns across 8 bases. Germline assignment: CDR1 MNHEY and CDR2 SVGEGT. This CDR3 has 14 amino acids. J gave up 5 bases and V 8 bases, and 10 bases lay outside the gene matches. The CDR3 DNA follows: TGTGCCAGCGGAAGCGGGAGTTCGGGGGAGACCCAGTACTTC. Its protein is CASGSGSSGETQYF.

This clonotype was counted a few times. The chain is built from TRBV5-1 and TRBJ1-5, with D perhaps TRBD1 (5 bases). From germline, CDR1 is SGHRS and CDR2 YFSETQ. The CDR3 totals 14 residues. Trimming cost V 2 bases and J 4 bases, with 10 bases left between them. CDR3 DNA: TGCGCCAGCAGCTTCGACAGCACTAATCAGCCCCAGCATTTT. Its translation is CASSFDSTNQPQHF.

CDR3 DNA sequence: TGTGCCAGCAGTTTATTAAAGGACAGGACGGCAGACGAGCAGTACTTC. Protein: CASSLLKDRTADEQYF. The V call is TRBV12-3 or TRBV12-4, the J call TRBJ2-7, with 7 bases that match TRBD1. The CDR3 is 16 amino acids. Losses at the gene ends were 2 bases for V and 5 bases for J; bases not matched to a gene: 12.